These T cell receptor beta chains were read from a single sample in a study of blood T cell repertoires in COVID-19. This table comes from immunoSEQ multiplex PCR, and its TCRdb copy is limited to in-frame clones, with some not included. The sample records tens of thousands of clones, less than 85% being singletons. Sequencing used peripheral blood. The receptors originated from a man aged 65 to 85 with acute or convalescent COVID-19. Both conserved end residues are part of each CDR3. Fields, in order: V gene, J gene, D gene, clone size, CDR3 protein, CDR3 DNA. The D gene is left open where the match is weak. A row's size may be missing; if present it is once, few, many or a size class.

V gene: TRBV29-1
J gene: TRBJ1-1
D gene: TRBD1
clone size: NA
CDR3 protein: CKTGVDTEAFF
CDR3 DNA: TGCAAGACAGGGGTGGACACTGAAGCTTTCTTT

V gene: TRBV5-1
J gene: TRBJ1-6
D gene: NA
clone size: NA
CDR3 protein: CASSLARSSYNSPLHF
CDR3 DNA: TGCGCCAGCAGCTTGGCACGGAGCTCCTATAATTCACCCCTCCACTTT

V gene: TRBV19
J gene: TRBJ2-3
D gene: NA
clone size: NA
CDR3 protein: CASTQGDLVTDTQYF
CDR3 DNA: TGTGCCAGTACCCAGGGGGACTTGGTCACAGATACGCAGTATTTT

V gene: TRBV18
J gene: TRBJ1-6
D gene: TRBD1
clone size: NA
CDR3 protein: CASSKGTGWNSPLHF
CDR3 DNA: TGTGCCAGCTCAAAGGGGACAGGATGGAATTCACCCCTCCACTTT

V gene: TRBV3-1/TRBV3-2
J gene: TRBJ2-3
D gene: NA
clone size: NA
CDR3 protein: CASSSRGITDTQYF
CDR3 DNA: TGTGCCAGCAGCTCCCGGGGGATCACAGATACGCAGTATTTT

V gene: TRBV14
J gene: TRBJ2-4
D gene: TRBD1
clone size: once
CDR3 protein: CASSQRDRAHFQYF
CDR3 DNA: TGTGCCAGCAGCCAAAGGGACAGAGCCCACTTTCAGTACTTC

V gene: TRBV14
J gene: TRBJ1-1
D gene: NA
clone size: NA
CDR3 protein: CASSRQVNTEAFF
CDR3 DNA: TGTGCCAGCAGCCGGCAGGTGAACACTGAAGCTTTCTTT

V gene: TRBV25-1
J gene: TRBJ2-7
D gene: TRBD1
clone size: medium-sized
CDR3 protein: CASSDPGTGEKDEQYF
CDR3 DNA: TGTGCCAGCAGTGACCCCGGGACAGGGGAAAAGGACGAGCAGTACTTC

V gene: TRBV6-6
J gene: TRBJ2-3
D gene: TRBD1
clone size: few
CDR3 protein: CASSPRTGGSVTDTQYF
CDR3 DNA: TGTGCCAGCAGTCCTCGGACAGGGGGTTCTGTTACAGATACGCAGTATTTT

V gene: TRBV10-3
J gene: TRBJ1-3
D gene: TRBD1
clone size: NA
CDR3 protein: CAISTGGYSGNTIYF
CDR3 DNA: TGTGCCATCAGTACAGGGGGCTATTCTGGAAACACCATATATTTT

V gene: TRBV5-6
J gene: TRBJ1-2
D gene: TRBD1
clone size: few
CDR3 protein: CASSLDRGINGYTF
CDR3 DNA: TGTGCCAGCAGCTTGGACAGGGGTATTAATGGCTACACCTTC

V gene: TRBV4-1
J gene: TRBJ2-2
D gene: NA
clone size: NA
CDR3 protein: CASSQEQGSTGELFF
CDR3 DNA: TGCGCCAGCAGCCAAGAACAGGGAAGCACCGGGGAGCTGTTTTTT

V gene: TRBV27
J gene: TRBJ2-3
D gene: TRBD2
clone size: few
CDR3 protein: CASSFHRTSGTGNTQYF
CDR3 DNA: TGTGCCAGCAGTTTCCATCGGACTAGCGGGACGGGGAATACGCAGTATTTT

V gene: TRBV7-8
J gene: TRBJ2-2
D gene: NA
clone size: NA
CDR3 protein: CASSLRAGTTNTGELFF
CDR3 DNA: TGTGCCAGCAGCTTGCGGGCCGGGACAACGAACACCGGGGAGCTGTTTTTT

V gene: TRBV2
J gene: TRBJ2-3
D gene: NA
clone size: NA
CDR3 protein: CASRADTQYF
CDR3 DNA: TGTGCCAGCCGCGCAGATACGCAGTATTTT

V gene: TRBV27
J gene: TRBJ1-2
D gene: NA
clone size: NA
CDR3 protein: CASSPSTENYGYTF
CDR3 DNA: TGTGCCAGCAGTCCCTCCACAGAGAACTATGGCTACACCTTC